The T cell receptor beta chain under discussion was sequenced for a study of long-term antiretroviral therapy in people with HIV. Study findings and constraints: Investigators report no available data on ART adherence, viral resistance or therapy changes. Regardless of time point, clones expanded before ART dominated the repertoire.

Looked up from germline, CDR1 is SGHAT and CDR2 is FQDESV (reference sequence). The CDR3 sequence is 15 residues long. With V trimmed by 4 bases and J by 3 bases, 6 bases remained unmatched. Survey-level resolution applied to immunoSEQ assay v3.0. TCRdb keeps only in-frame clones here, not all; method: immunoSEQ multiplex PCR. The sample includes 20,000 or so clones, around 81% of them seen just once. Regarding this clone: The target antigen is unknown.

The sample in question was unsorted PBMCs, obtained at the start of antiretroviral therapy, before treatment. The rearrangement joins TRBV11-1 to TRBJ2-7; 10 bases align to TRBD2. The TCR comes from a woman aged 18-29 years with HIV. The CDR3 loop is CASSYQLAGLYEQYF. For the CDR3, the DNA is TGTGCCAGCAGCTACCAACTAGCGGGACTCTACGAGCAGTACTTC.